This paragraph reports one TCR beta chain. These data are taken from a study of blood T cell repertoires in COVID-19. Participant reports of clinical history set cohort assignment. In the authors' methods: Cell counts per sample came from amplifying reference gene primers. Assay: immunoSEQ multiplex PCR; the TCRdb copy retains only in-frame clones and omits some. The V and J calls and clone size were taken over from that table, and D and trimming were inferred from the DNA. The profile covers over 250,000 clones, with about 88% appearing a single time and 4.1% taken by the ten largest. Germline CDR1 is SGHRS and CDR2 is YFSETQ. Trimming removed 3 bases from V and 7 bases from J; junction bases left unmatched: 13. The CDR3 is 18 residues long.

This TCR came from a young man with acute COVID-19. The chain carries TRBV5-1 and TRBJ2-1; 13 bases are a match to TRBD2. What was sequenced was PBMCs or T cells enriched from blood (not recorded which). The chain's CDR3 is CASSSSGTGTSGVNEQFF. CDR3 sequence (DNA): TGCGCCAGCAGCTCGTCGGGGACCGGGACTAGCGGGGTAAATGAGCAGTTCTTC.